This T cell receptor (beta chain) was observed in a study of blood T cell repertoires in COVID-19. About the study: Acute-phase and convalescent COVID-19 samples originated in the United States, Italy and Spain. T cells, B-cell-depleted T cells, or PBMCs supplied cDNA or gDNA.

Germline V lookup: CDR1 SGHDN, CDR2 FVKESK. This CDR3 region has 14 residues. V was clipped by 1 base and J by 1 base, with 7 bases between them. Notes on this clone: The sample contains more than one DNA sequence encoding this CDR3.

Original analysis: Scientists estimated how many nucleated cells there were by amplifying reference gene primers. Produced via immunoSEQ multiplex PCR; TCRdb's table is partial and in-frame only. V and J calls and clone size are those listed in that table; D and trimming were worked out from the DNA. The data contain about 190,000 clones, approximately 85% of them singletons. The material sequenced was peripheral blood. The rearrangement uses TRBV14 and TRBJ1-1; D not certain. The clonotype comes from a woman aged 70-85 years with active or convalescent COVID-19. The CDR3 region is CASSQVSGNTEAFF. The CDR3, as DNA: TGTGCCAGCAGCCAAGTGTCCGGGAACACTGAAGCTTTCTTT.